What follows are 32 T cell receptor beta chains derived from one specimen sequenced in a study of naive and memory T cell subsets. Which antigens these TCRs recognize remains unknown. The beta constant-region primer was an equimolar mix of two oligonucleotides covering TRBC1 and TRBC2. Ligated cDNA was amplified by four rounds of PCR with nested alpha and beta constant-region primers and SP2. MiXCR, run by TCRdb on the UMI-ligation and nested PCR reads, gives a single entry per CDR3 protein. The sample records about 150,000 distinct CDR3 sequences, roughly 23% being singletons. Study observations and caveats: Possibly reflecting memory cells re-expressing CD45RA, a few larger clonotypes occurred in naive repertoires, especially CD8.

Input material: naive CD4+ T cells from blood. The receptors were sampled from a human donor in good health.

As for this clonotype: Likely a read error: the CDR3 ends without its conserved phenylalanine or tryptophan. V and J are TRBV4-1 and TRBJ1-5; maybe TRBD1 (5 bases). The CDR3 runs to 16 residues. Germline lookup yields CDR1 MGHRA and CDR2 YSYEKL. Deletions cut 0 bases from V and 7 bases from J, with 16 bases between. The CDR3: CASSQEGAGLRQPQHL. CDR3 coding DNA: TGCGCCAGCAGCCAAGAAGGGGCGGGACTAAGACAGCCCCAGCATCTT.

In this sample, this clonotype turned up a few times. The J gene is TRBJ2-1, the V gene TRBV10-1; 7 nucleotides align to TRBD2. Germline loops: CDR1 WNHNN, CDR2 SYGVQD (reference sequence). With V trimmed by 5 bases and J by 8 bases, 18 bases remained unmatched. This CDR3 spans 17 amino acids. The CDR3 protein is CASSSPDSPGGSDEQFF. CDR3 sequence (DNA): TGCGCCAGCAGTTCCCCCGATAGTCCGGGAGGTTCCGATGAGCAGTTCTTC.

This clonotype was observed a few times. The chain is built from TRBV29-1 and TRBJ2-7; D not resolved. The CDR3 is 11 amino acids. Germline CDR1 SQVTM, CDR2 ANQGSEA. Trimming removed 4 bases from V and 2 bases from J, with 6 bases in between. The CDR3 nucleotides are TGCAGCGTTGTTGTAGCCTACGAGCAGTACTTC. Translating gives CSVVVAYEQYF.

The rearrangement joins TRBV7-3 to TRBJ2-1; unclear D gene. The CDR3 is 14 amino acids. Trimming pared 2 bases from V and 8 bases from J, leaving 13 bases between. Germline V CDR1 and CDR2: SGHTA, FQGTGA. DNA of the CDR3: TGTGCCAGCAGCTTATGGGAAGGGCTGGATGAGCAGTTCTTC. Protein sequence: CASSLWEGLDEQFF. The whole variable domain, remainder taken from reference TRBV7-3 and TRBJ2-1, is GAGVSQTPSNKVTEKGKYVELRCDPISGHTALYWYRQSLGQGPEFLIYFQGTGAADDSGLPNDRFFAVRPEGSVSTLKIQRTERGDSAVYLCASSLWEGLDEQFFGPGTRLTVL.

The J gene is TRBJ2-1, the V gene TRBV19; possibly TRBD1 for D (5 bases). V was trimmed by 6 bases and J by 2 bases, leaving 17 bases between them. The CDR3 is 16 amino acids. Germline loops: CDR1 LNHDA, CDR2 SQIVND (reference sequence). The CDR3 DNA reads as TGTGCCAGTAGCCCGTGGAAGGGGAACCCCTACAATGAGCAGTTCTTC. It translates to CASSPWKGNPYNEQFF.

This clonotype was found a few times. This CDR3 is CASGLSQGLSYEQYF. As DNA, the CDR3 is TGTGCTAGTGGTTTGTCACAGGGCCTCTCCTACGAGCAGTACTTC. V and J are TRBV12-5 and TRBJ2-7, with a possible D match to TRBD1 (6 bases). The germline V gene has CDR1 LGHNT and CDR2 FRNRAP. The V end lost 2 bases, the J end lost 0 bases, and 11 bases lay between the germline ends. This CDR3 region has 15 residues. The full variable domain, with the rest looked up from reference TRBV12-5 and TRBJ2-7, is DARVTQTPRHKVTEMGQEVTMRCQPILGHNTVFWYRQTMMQGLELLAYFRNRAPLDDSGMPKDRFSAEMPDATLATLKIQPSEPRDSAVYFCASGLSQGLSYEQYFGPGTRLTVT.

The V gene is TRBV27, the J gene TRBJ2-1; no firm D call. Germline V gene lookup returns CDR1 MNHEY and CDR2 SMNVEV (reference sequence). The CDR3 loop spans 16 amino acids. V lost 6 bases, J lost 4 bases, and 19 bases lay in between. The CDR3 DNA is TGTGCCAGCAGGAAGACCGCAAGGCAGGAATACAATGAGCAGTTCTTC. This gives the protein CASRKTARQEYNEQFF.

This clonotype has more than one count but fewer than ten. The rearrangement uses TRBV24-1 and TRBJ2-5; 7 bases fit TRBD1. In germline, CDR1 is KGHDR, CDR2 SFDVKD. With V trimmed by 4 bases and J by 4 bases, 8 bases remained unmatched. The CDR3 contains 15 residues. In DNA form, the CDR3 reads TGTGCCACCAGTGACCCGACAGGGTCGGGAGAGACCCAGTACTTC. Encoded protein: CATSDPTGSGETQYF.

V and J are TRBV7-2 and TRBJ2-3; D unresolved. Trimming removed 1 base from V and 0 bases from J, with 5 bases in between. The CDR3 totals 14 residues. Germline V gene data show CDR1 as SGHTA and CDR2 as FQGNSA. This CDR3 is CTSSLGHSTDTQYF. CDR3 DNA sequence: TGTACCAGCAGCTTAGGACATAGCACAGATACGCAGTATTTT.

The CDR3 coding sequence is TGCGCCAGGGCCTTAGGAATCAGGGGATCGGGCCAGCCCCAGCATTTT. Its protein product is CARALGIRGSGQPQHF. The V and J genes are TRBV5-1 and TRBJ1-5, with a weak D call TRBD1 (6 bases). CDR3 length equals 16 residues. Germline lookup yields CDR1 SGHRS and CDR2 YFSETQ. Trimming took off 8 bases at V and 7 bases at J, with 25 bases between the two ends.

The chain recombines TRBV29-1 with TRBJ2-5; D not resolved. The CDR3 spans 13 residues. Germline CDR1 is SQVTM and CDR2 is ANQGSEA. Trimming left V 6 bases short and J 4 bases short, with 15 bases between. The CDR3 loop is CSVHHVVRETQYF. The DNA of the CDR3 is TGCAGCGTCCACCATGTTGTGCGAGAGACCCAGTACTTC.

Of note for this clonotype: One end of the junction does not line up with germline, which may come from a read error. V gene TRBV20-1 combines with J gene TRBJ1-2; possibly TRBD1 for D (6 bases). This CDR3 is built from 12 residues. Per germline, CDR1 DFQATT and CDR2 SNEGSKA (reference sequence). CDR3 in DNA: TGCAGTGCTCAAATAGATGCAGGGGCGTCCTCCTTC. Its protein is CSAQIDAGASSF.

There are a few counts of this clonotype. This CDR3 is CASSEQGQGPGMNTEAFF. In DNA, the CDR3 is TGCGCCAGCAGTGAGCAGGGACAGGGTCCGGGAATGAACACTGAAGCTTTCTTT. The chain combines TRBV10-1 with TRBJ1-1; 9 nucleotides agree with TRBD1. Germline CDR1 is WNHNN and CDR2 is SYGVQD (reference sequence). V gave up 2 bases and J gave up 0 bases; unmatched junction bases: 10. CDR3 size: 18 residues.

This clonotype was observed a handful of times. The chain links TRBV9 to TRBJ2-1; unclear D gene. Germline assignment: CDR1 SGDLS and CDR2 YYNGEE. The CDR3 loop spans 16 amino acids. V lost 0 bases, J lost 0 bases, and 10 bases lay in between. The CDR3 protein is CASSVDSKHSYNEQFF. The CDR3 DNA sequence: TGTGCCAGCAGCGTAGATTCTAAACACTCCTACAATGAGCAGTTCTTC.

V usage is TRBV28 and J usage is TRBJ2-3; TRBD2 aligns across 11 bases. The CDR3 has 16 residues. V trimming: 5 bases; J trimming: 1 base; junction bases outside the gene matches: 5. Germline values: CDR1 MDHEN, CDR2 SYDVKM. CDR3 DNA: TGTGCCAGCAGTATTCAGACTAGCGGGGGCACAGATACGCAGTATTTT. Translating gives CASSIQTSGGTDTQYF.

The V call is TRBV7-9, the J call TRBJ1-1, with D uncertain. V lost 1 base, J lost 6 bases, and 6 bases lay in between. CDR1 SEHNR and CDR2 FQNEAQ come from the germline V gene (reference sequence). The CDR3 consists of 12 residues. CDR3 region: CASSLDRAEAFF. Written as DNA, the CDR3 is TGTGCCAGCAGCTTAGATAGGGCTGAAGCTTTCTTT.

This clonotype occurred a few times. The V and J genes are TRBV29-1 and TRBJ2-3, with a tentative D call TRBD2 (5 bases). The V and J ends lost 1 base and 1 base respectively, with 9 bases between them. The CDR3 totals 14 residues. The germline V gene encodes CDR1 SQVTM and CDR2 ANQGSEA. For the CDR3, the DNA is TGCAGCGTTGAAGTCTGGACTCGCACAGATACGCAGTATTTT. Translated: CSVEVWTRTDTQYF.

V is TRBV21-1 and J is TRBJ1-1; the table's D call, TRBD1, has no DNA check behind it. TRBV21-1 is recorded as a pseudogene. This CDR3 has 12 residues. The CDR3 loop is CASSTGDTEAFF. CDR3 coding DNA: TGTGCCAGCAGCACGGGGGACACTGAAGCTTTCTTT.

This sequence joins TRBV28 and TRBJ2-3; tentatively, D is TRBD1 or TRBD2 (5 bases each). The CDR3 covers 11 residues. With 8 bases removed from V and 2 bases from J, the gap between germline ends came to 5 bases. In germline, CDR1 is MDHEN, CDR2 SYDVKM. The DNA for the CDR3 is TGTGCCAGCGGGACCACAGATACGCAGTATTTT. This encodes CASGTTDTQYF.

This chain uses TRBV29-1 with TRBJ1-1, with 9 bases lining up with TRBD1. Germline lookup yields CDR1 SQVTM and CDR2 ANQGSEA. J was trimmed by 0 bases and V by 5 bases; bases with no gene match: 4. The CDR3 totals 14 residues. This chain's CDR3 is CSVRTGAMNTEAFF. In nucleotides, the CDR3 is TGCAGCGTTCGGACAGGGGCCATGAACACTGAAGCTTTCTTT.

J is TRBJ1-5 and V is TRBV18, with D hard to call. Germline-derived CDR1 and CDR2 are KGHSH and LQKENI. Trimming pared 1 base from V and 4 bases from J, leaving 8 bases between. This CDR3 is built from 14 residues. The CDR3 DNA reads TGTGCCAGCTCACCACAATCCGGGAATCAGCCCCAGCATTTT. Amino acid sequence: CASSPQSGNQPQHF.

The J gene is TRBJ1-5, the V gene TRBV15, with D possibly TRBD1 on 6 matching bases. The CDR3 runs to 15 residues. From germline, CDR1 is LNHNV and CDR2 YYDKDF (reference sequence). Trimming took off 4 bases at V and 9 bases at J, with 19 bases between the two ends. The CDR3 reads CATSTAGESVAPQHF. In DNA form, the CDR3 reads TGTGCCACCAGCACCGCAGGGGAATCAGTTGCGCCCCAGCATTTT.

Note on this clonotype: This could be a read error, since a much larger clone is one nucleotide away. The V gene is TRBV28, the J gene TRBJ1-1, with unresolved D. Trimming shortened V by 7 bases and J by 1 base, and 16 bases separated the two germline ends. This CDR3 region has 15 residues. CDR1 and CDR2 (germline): MDHEN, SYDVKM. CDR3 sequence: CASTNCGPSNTEAFF. As DNA, the CDR3 is TGTGCCAGCACCAATTGTGGCCCTTCGAACACTGAAGCTTTCTTT.

The sample holds a few counts of this clonotype. This sequence joins TRBV6-5 and TRBJ1-6; 9 bases align to TRBD1. Germline V gene sequence: CDR1 MNHEY, CDR2 SVGAGI. With 0 bases clipped from V and 8 bases from J, the junction kept 11 bases outside the gene matches. The CDR3 is 18 amino acids. The CDR3 region is CASSYSSQGAWGYSPLHF. The CDR3 nucleotides read TGTGCCAGCAGTTACTCGTCACAGGGGGCTTGGGGGTATTCACCCCTCCACTTT.

At least ten counts were recorded for this clonotype. The rearrangement joins TRBV4-2 to TRBJ2-7, with a tentative D call TRBD2 (6 bases). Per germline, CDR1 LGHNA and CDR2 YNFKEQ. V lost 0 bases, J lost 10 bases, and 13 bases lay in between. The CDR3 covers 13 residues. DNA for the CDR3: TGTGCCAGCAGCCAAGACCTTGGGACTCCCCAGTACTTC. This gives the protein CASSQDLGTPQYF.

The table lists this clonotype with a few counts. The V call is TRBV29-1, the J call TRBJ2-3, with D unclear. The V gene's germline CDR1 is SQVTM and CDR2 ANQGSEA. V dropped 4 bases and J dropped 6 bases, with 14 bases sitting between them. This CDR3 spans 13 amino acids. CDR3 in amino acids: CSVGVVRVDTQYF. The DNA for the CDR3 is TGCAGCGTTGGCGTTGTGCGAGTGGATACGCAGTATTTT.

This clonotype has more than one count but fewer than ten. The chain combines TRBV28 with TRBJ2-1, with 8 bases that match TRBD1. The CDR3 runs 15 residues. The V and J ends lost 6 bases and 7 bases, in that order; junction bases with no gene match: 11. Per germline, CDR1 MDHEN and CDR2 SYDVKM. CDR3 coding DNA: TGTGCCAGCAGGACCGGGCAGGGGGCGGGAAATGAGCAGTTCTTC. This gives the protein CASRTGQGAGNEQFF.

This chain connects TRBV4-1 to TRBJ2-1; D is possibly TRBD2 (5 bases). Per germline, CDR1 MGHRA and CDR2 YSYEKL. This CDR3 comprises 17 residues. With 1 base removed from V and 8 bases from J, the gap between germline ends came to 21 bases. The CDR3 DNA sequence: TGCGCCAGCAGCCAAGGCGAGAGGGCTAGCAGGAAGGATGAGCAGTTCTTC. Its protein is CASSQGERASRKDEQFF.

The V and J genes are TRBV27 and TRBJ2-1; a weak D match, TRBD1 (5 bases). V dropped 5 bases and J dropped 9 bases, with 35 bases sitting between them. This CDR3 spans 20 amino acids. Germline CDR1 and CDR2: MNHEY and SMNVEV (reference sequence). CDR3 residues: CASSPQGPGIGIGSSGEQFF. CDR3 DNA sequence: TGTGCCAGCAGTCCGCAGGGTCCAGGGATAGGGATTGGATCCTCGGGTGAGCAGTTCTTC.

This clonotype was seen a handful of times. V is TRBV27 and J is TRBJ1-1, with D possibly being TRBD1 (6 bases). This CDR3 is 17 amino acids long. Per the germline V gene, CDR1 is MNHEY and CDR2 is SMNVEV (reference sequence). The ends were cut back, 4 bases at V and 2 bases at J, with 20 bases in the middle. CDR3 protein: CASSSKDRRGLNTEAFF. In DNA form, the CDR3 reads TGTGCCAGCAGTTCGAAGGACAGACGAGGACTAAACACTGAAGCTTTCTTT.

This clonotype was seen at least ten times. The chain combines TRBV12-3 or TRBV12-4 with TRBJ1-2; D possibly corresponds to TRBD1 (5 bases). This CDR3 is 16 amino acids long. V gave up 6 bases and J gave up 0 bases, with 17 bases separating them. CDR3 sequence reads: CASRSTAVLANYGYTF. Written as DNA, the CDR3 is TGTGCCAGCAGATCGACAGCTGTATTAGCTAACTATGGCTACACCTTC.

The CDR3 coding sequence is TGTGCCAGCACTCCGGGACAGGGAAACTATGGCTACACCTTC. Translating it yields CASTPGQGNYGYTF. This chain connects TRBV28 to TRBJ1-2; the match to TRBD1 covers 9 bases. Germline V lookup: CDR1 MDHEN, CDR2 SYDVKM. The trim removed 7 bases at V and 2 bases at J, leaving 5 bases unmatched. This CDR3 spans 14 amino acids.